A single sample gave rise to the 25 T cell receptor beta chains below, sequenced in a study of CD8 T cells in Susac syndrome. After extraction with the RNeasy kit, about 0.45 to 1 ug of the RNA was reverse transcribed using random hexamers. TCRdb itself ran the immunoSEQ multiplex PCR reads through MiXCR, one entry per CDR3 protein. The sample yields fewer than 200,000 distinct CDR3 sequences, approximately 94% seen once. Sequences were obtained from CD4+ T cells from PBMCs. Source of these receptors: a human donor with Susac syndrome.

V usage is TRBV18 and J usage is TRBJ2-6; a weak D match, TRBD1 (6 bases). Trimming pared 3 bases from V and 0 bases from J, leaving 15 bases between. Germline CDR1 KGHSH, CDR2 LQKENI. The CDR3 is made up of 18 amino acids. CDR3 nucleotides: TGTGCCAGCTCACCGACAGGATACAGGGCCTCTGGGGCCAACGTCCTGACTTTC. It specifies CASSPTGYRASGANVLTF.

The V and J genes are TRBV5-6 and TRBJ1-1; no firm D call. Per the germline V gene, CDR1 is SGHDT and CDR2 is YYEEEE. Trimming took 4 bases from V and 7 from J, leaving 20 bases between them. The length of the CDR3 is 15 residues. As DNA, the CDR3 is TGTGCCAGCAGCACCCCGAGATTAAGGTTTGGTGAAGCTTTCTTT. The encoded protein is CASSTPRLRFGEAFF.

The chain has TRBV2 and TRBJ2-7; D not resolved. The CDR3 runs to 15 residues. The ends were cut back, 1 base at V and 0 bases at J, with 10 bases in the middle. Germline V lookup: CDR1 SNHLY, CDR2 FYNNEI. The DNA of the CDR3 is TGTGCCAGCAGTGAAGTAAGACATTCCTCCTACGAGCAGTACTTC. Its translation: CASSEVRHSSYEQYF.

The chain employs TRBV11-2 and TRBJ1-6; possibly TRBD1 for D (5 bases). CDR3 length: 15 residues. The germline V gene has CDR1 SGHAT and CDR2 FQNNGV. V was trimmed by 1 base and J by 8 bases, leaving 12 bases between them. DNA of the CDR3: TGTGCCAGCAGCTTAGCCACACCCAGGGATTCACCCCTCCACTTT. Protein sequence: CASSLATPRDSPLHF.

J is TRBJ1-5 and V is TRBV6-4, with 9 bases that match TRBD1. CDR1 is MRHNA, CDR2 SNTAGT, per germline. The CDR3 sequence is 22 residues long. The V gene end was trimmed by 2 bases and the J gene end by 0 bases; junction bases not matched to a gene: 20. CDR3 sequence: CASSDPVPGQGSKRYSNQPQHF. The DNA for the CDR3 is TGTGCCAGCAGTGACCCGGTCCCGGGACAGGGTTCGAAGCGTTATAGCAATCAGCCCCAGCATTTT.

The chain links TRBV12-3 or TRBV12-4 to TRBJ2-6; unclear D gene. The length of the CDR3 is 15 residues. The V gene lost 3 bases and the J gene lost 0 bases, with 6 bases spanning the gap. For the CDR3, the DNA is TGTGCCAGCAGTTTTAAGAGCTCTGGGGCCAACGTCCTGACTTTC. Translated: CASSFKSSGANVLTF.

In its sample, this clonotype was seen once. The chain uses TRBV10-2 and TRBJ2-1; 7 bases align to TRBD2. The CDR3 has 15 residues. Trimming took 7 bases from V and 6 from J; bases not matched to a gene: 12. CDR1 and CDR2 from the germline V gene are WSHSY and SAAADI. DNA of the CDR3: TGCGCCAGCACCACCAAAATCGGCGGGGGCAATGAGCAGTTCTTC. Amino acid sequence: CASTTKIGGGNEQFF.

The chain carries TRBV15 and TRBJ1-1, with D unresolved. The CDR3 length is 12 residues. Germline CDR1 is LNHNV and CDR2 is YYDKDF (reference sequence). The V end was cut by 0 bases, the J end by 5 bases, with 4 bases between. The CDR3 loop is CATSREATEAFF. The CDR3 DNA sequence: TGTGCCACCAGCAGAGAGGCGACTGAAGCTTTCTTT.

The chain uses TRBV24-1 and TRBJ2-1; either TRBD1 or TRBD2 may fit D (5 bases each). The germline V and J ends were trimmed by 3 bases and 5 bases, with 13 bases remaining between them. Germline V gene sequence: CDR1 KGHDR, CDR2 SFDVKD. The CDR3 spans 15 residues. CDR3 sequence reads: CATSDPGRQNNEQFF. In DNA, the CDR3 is TGTGCCACCAGTGATCCGGGACGCCAAAACAATGAGCAGTTCTTC.

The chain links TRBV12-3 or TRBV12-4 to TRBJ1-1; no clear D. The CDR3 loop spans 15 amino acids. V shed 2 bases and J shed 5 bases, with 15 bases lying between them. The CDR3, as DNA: TGTGCCAGCAGTTTAAATATGGGGAAGAGAACTGAAGCTTTCTTT. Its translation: CASSLNMGKRTEAFF.

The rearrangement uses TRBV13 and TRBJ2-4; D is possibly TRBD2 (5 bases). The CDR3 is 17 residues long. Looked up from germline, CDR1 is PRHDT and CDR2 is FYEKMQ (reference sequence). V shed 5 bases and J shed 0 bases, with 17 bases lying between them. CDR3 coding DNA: TGTGCCAGCAGCCACAACGGGCGGACTCTAGCCAAAAACATTCAGTACTTC. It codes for CASSHNGRTLAKNIQYF.

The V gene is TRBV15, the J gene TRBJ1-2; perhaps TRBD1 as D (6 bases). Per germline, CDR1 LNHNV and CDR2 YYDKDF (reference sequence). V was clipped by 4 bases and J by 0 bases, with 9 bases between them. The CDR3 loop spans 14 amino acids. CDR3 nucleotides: TGTGCCACCAGCAACCCAGGGGCTAACTATGGCTACACCTTC. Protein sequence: CATSNPGANYGYTF.

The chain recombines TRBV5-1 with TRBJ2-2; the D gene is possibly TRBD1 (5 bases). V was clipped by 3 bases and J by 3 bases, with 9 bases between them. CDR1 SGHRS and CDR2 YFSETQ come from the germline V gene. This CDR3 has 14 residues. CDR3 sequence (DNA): TGCGCCAGCAGCTACCCCAGGGACACCGGGGAGCTGTTTTTT. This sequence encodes CASSYPRDTGELFF.

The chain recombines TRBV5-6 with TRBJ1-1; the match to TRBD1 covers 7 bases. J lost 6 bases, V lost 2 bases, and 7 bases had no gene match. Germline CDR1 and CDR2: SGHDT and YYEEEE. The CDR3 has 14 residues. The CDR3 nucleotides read TGTGCCAGCAGCTTAGGGACAGTAGTAGCTGAAGCTTTCTTT. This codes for CASSLGTVVAEAFF.

This chain's CDR3 is CSVEGTGGGKTEAFF. Here the CDR3 DNA reads TGCAGCGTTGAAGGGACAGGGGGCGGGAAGACTGAAGCTTTCTTT. The V call is TRBV29-1, the J call TRBJ1-1; 11 bases map to TRBD1. Germline V CDR1 and CDR2: SQVTM, ANQGSEA. CDR3 length: 15 residues. V lost 1 base to trimming and J lost 5 bases; unmatched junction nucleotides: 6.

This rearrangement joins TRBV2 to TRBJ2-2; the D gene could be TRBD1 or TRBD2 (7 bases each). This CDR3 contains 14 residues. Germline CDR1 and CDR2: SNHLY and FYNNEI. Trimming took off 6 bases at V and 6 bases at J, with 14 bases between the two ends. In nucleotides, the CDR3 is TGTGCCAGCAGCCCCAGGGGGGGCGCCGGGGAGCTGTTTTTT. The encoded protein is CASSPRGGAGELFF.

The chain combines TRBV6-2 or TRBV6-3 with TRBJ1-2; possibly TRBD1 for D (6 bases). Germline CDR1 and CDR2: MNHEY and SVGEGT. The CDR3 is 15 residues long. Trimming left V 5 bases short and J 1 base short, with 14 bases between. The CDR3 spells CASSVGAGINYGYTF. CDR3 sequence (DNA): TGTGCCAGCAGTGTGGGGGCTGGAATTAACTATGGCTACACCTTC.

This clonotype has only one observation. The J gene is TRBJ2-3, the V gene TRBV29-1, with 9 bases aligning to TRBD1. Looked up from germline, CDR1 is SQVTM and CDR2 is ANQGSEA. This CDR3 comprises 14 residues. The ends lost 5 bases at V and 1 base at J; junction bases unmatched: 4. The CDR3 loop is CSVRRTGGTDTQYF. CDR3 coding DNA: TGCAGCGTTCGGAGGACAGGGGGCACAGATACGCAGTATTTT.

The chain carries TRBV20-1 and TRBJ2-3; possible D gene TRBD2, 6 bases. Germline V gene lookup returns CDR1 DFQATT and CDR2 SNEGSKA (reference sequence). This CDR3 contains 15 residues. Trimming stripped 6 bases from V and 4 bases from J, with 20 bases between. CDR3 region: CSAPDGGGKADTQYF. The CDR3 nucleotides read TGCAGTGCCCCGGACGGGGGAGGCAAAGCAGATACGCAGTATTTT.

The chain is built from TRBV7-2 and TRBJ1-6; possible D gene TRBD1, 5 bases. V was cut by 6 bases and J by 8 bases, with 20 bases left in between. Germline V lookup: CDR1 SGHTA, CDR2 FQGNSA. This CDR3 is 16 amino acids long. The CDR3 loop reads CASRNRTPGGDSPLHF. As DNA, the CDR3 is TGTGCCAGCAGGAACAGGACTCCGGGAGGCGATTCACCCCTCCACTTT.

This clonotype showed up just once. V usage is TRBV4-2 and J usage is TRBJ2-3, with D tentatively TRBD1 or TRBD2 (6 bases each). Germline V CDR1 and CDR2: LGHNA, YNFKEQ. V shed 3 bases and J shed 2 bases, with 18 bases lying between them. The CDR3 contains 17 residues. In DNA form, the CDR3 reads TGTGCCAGCAGCCAGACCCTTCCGGGGGCAATCACAGATACGCAGTATTTT. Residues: CASSQTLPGAITDTQYF.

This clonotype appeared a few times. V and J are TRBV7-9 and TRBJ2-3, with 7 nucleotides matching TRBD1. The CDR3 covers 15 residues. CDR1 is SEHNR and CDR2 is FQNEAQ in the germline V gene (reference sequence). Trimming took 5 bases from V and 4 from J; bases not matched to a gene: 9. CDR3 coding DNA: TGTGCCAGCAGCCGGGCACAGGGGAAGTCAGATACGCAGTATTTT. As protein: CASSRAQGKSDTQYF. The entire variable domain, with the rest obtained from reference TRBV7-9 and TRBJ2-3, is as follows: DTGVSQNPRHKITKRGQNVTFRCDPISEHNRLYWYRQTLGQGPEFLTYFQNEAQLEKSRLLSDRFSAERPKGSFSTLEIQRTEQGDSAMYLCASSRAQGKSDTQYFGPGTRLTVL.

Here the CDR3 reads CASSVGLRTDTQYF. CDR3 nucleotides: TGTGCCAGCAGCGTGGGGTTACGCACAGATACGCAGTATTTT. This rearrangement joins TRBV5-4 to TRBJ2-3; D remains unclear. The germline gives CDR1 SGHNT, CDR2 YYREEE (reference sequence). The CDR3 covers 14 residues. V shed 4 bases and J shed 1 base, with 10 bases lying between them. Full variable domain (outside the CDR3, taken from reference TRBV5-4 and TRBJ2-3): ETGVTQSPTHLIKTRGQQVTLRCSSQSGHNTVSWYQQALGQGPQFIFQYYREEENGRGNFPPRFSGLQFPNYSSELNVNALELDDSALYLCASSVGLRTDTQYFGPGTRLTVL.

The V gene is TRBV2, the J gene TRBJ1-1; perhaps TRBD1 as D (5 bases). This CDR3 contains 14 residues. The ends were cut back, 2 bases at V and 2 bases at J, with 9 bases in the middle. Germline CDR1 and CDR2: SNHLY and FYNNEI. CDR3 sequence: CASSENRGNTEAFF. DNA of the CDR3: TGTGCCAGCAGTGAAAATAGGGGAAACACTGAAGCTTTCTTT.

The DNA of the CDR3 is TGTGCCAGCAGTCCGCCGGGACTCCTGTACCAAGAGACCCAGTACTTC. This encodes CASSPPGLLYQETQYF. The V and J genes are TRBV7-9 and TRBJ2-5; possibly TRBD2 for D (6 bases). The CDR3 is 16 amino acids. With 6 bases removed from V and 0 bases from J, the gap between germline ends came to 17 bases. Germline values: CDR1 SEHNR, CDR2 FQNEAQ (reference sequence). The full variable domain, rest sourced from reference TRBV7-9 and TRBJ2-5, is DTGVSQNPRHKITKRGQNVTFRCDPISEHNRLYWYRQTLGQGPEFLTYFQNEAQLEKSRLLSDRFSAERPKGSFSTLEIQRTEQGDSAMYLCASSPPGLLYQETQYFGPGTRLLVL.